The rows below give T cell receptor beta chains drawn from one sample of a study of OX40 agonist ivuxolimab in advanced cancers. Sequencing used immunoSEQ multiplex PCR; TCRdb keeps in-frame clones, though not all of them. The sample consists of approximately 58,000 clones, 85% of them appearing once. Specimen: CD4+ or CD8+ T cells sorted from blood, collected in a trial of the OX40 agonist ivuxolimab. The receptors were gathered from an adult with an advanced solid tumor such as melanoma, head and neck, liver or kidney cancer. Each CDR3 is given with its conserved first and last residue. Fields, in order: clone size, D gene, J gene, V gene, CDR3 DNA, CDR3 protein. D genes are given only for firm matches. Some rows have no size entry. The others give once, few or many, or a class for an expanded clone.

clone_size: NA
d_call: TRBD2
j_call: TRBJ2-5
v_call: TRBV27
cdr3_nt: TGTGCCAGCACCGGGACTAGCGGGAACGAAGAGACCCAGTACTTC
cdr3_aa: CASTGTSGNEETQYF

clone_size: NA
d_call: NA
j_call: TRBJ1-5
v_call: TRBV19
cdr3_nt: TGTGCCAGTAGGACACCTTATAGCAATCAGCCCCAGCATTTT
cdr3_aa: CASRTPYSNQPQHF

clone_size: NA
d_call: TRBD2
j_call: TRBJ2-1
v_call: TRBV14
cdr3_nt: TGTGCCAGCAGCCAAAATCGAGCGGGGGACTACAATGAGCAGTTCTTC
cdr3_aa: CASSQNRAGDYNEQFF

clone_size: once
d_call: TRBD2
j_call: TRBJ2-3
v_call: TRBV10-1
cdr3_nt: TGCGCCAGCAGTGAGTCGATTGGGACTAGCGGGATTGATACGCAGTATTTT
cdr3_aa: CASSESIGTSGIDTQYF

clone_size: once
d_call: NA
j_call: TRBJ1-3
v_call: TRBV6-5
cdr3_nt: TGTGCCAGCAGTCGCGAGTATTCTGGAAACACCATATATTTT
cdr3_aa: CASSREYSGNTIYF

clone_size: NA
d_call: NA
j_call: TRBJ1-2
v_call: TRBV4-3
cdr3_nt: TGCGCCAGCAGCCAAGAGAGGGGGAACTATGGCTACACCTTC
cdr3_aa: CASSQERGNYGYTF

clone_size: NA
d_call: NA
j_call: TRBJ1-1
v_call: TRBV30
cdr3_nt: TGTGCCCGTGACAGGCTAGGGAACACTGAAGCTTTCTTT
cdr3_aa: CARDRLGNTEAFF

clone_size: NA
d_call: TRBD1
j_call: TRBJ1-1
v_call: TRBV11-2
cdr3_nt: TGTGCCAGCAGCTTTCCCGTAGGGGGCAATGGCTCTGAAGCTTTCTTT
cdr3_aa: CASSFPVGGNGSEAFF

clone_size: NA
d_call: TRBD1
j_call: TRBJ1-3
v_call: TRBV7-9
cdr3_nt: TGTGCCAGCAGCTCGGGACAGGGGGACACCATATATTTT
cdr3_aa: CASSSGQGDTIYF

clone_size: NA
d_call: TRBD1
j_call: TRBJ2-2
v_call: TRBV7-3
cdr3_nt: TGTGCCAGCAGTCCGGCACAGGGGACCGGGGAGCTGTTTTTT
cdr3_aa: CASSPAQGTGELFF

clone_size: NA
d_call: NA
j_call: TRBJ1-4
v_call: TRBV6-7
cdr3_nt: TGTGCCAGCAGTTACGATGGATTTAAGGAAAAACTGTTTTTT
cdr3_aa: CASSYDGFKEKLFF

clone_size: few
d_call: TRBD2
j_call: TRBJ2-7
v_call: TRBV18
cdr3_nt: TGTGCCAGCTCGGTACTAGCGAACTCCTACGAGCAGTACTTC
cdr3_aa: CASSVLANSYEQYF

clone_size: once
d_call: NA
j_call: TRBJ1-2
v_call: TRBV27
cdr3_nt: TGTGCCAGCAGGTCAGGCGACAATCCCTATGGCTACACCTTC
cdr3_aa: CASRSGDNPYGYTF

clone_size: NA
d_call: TRBD1
j_call: TRBJ1-1
v_call: TRBV5-4
cdr3_nt: TGTGCCAGCACCAACGGAGGGCAGGGGGCGGGGAACACTGAAGCTTTCTTT
cdr3_aa: CASTNGGQGAGNTEAFF

clone_size: NA
d_call: NA
j_call: TRBJ2-5
v_call: TRBV2
cdr3_nt: TGTGCCAGCACCCGTAGGGGTGAGACCCAGTACTTC
cdr3_aa: CASTRRGETQYF

clone_size: NA
d_call: NA
j_call: TRBJ1-2
v_call: TRBV19
cdr3_nt: TGTGCCAGTAGTGCGGGACCCTATGGCTACACCTTC
cdr3_aa: CASSAGPYGYTF

clone_size: NA
d_call: NA
j_call: TRBJ1-6
v_call: TRBV9
cdr3_nt: TGTGCCAGCAGCGTAGAATTGGGTTCACCCCTCCACTTT
cdr3_aa: CASSVELGSPLHF

clone_size: NA
d_call: NA
j_call: TRBJ1-4
v_call: TRBV29-1
cdr3_nt: TGCAGCGTTGTGTCAGATGAAAAACTGTTTTTT
cdr3_aa: CSVVSDEKLFF

clone_size: NA
d_call: NA
j_call: TRBJ1-3
v_call: TRBV27
cdr3_nt: TGTGCCAGCAGTTTATTGGGTTCAGGAAACACCATATATTTT
cdr3_aa: CASSLLGSGNTIYF

clone_size: NA
d_call: NA
j_call: TRBJ2-1
v_call: TRBV28
cdr3_nt: TGTGCCAGCACCCGGGGGGCCTATGAGCAGTTCTTC
cdr3_aa: CASTRGAYEQFF

clone_size: NA
d_call: NA
j_call: TRBJ1-6
v_call: TRBV18
cdr3_nt: TGTGCCAGCTCACCTAATGGGCAGGGAAATTCACCCCTCCACTTT
cdr3_aa: CASSPNGQGNSPLHF

clone_size: NA
d_call: NA
j_call: TRBJ2-2
v_call: TRBV18
cdr3_nt: TGTGCCAGCTCACCGCCGGAGACTAGGAACACCGGGGAGCTGTTTTTT
cdr3_aa: CASSPPETRNTGELFF

clone_size: NA
d_call: NA
j_call: TRBJ1-1
v_call: TRBV7-9
cdr3_nt: TGTGCCAGCAGCTTAGTGGGGTTGAACACTGAAGCTTTCTTT
cdr3_aa: CASSLVGLNTEAFF

clone_size: NA
d_call: TRBD1
j_call: TRBJ2-1
v_call: TRBV7-2
cdr3_nt: TGTGCCAGCAGCTCGACAGGGGCAAACAATGAGCAGTTCTTC
cdr3_aa: CASSSTGANNEQFF

clone_size: NA
d_call: NA
j_call: TRBJ1-1
v_call: TRBV28
cdr3_nt: TGTGCCAGCAGTCCGGACAGTATGAACACTGAAGCTTTCTTT
cdr3_aa: CASSPDSMNTEAFF

clone_size: NA
d_call: NA
j_call: TRBJ1-3
v_call: TRBV28
cdr3_nt: TGTGCCAGCAGGGGGGCCGCGGAAAACACCATATATTTT
cdr3_aa: CASRGAAENTIYF

clone_size: NA
d_call: TRBD2
j_call: TRBJ2-7
v_call: TRBV7-2
cdr3_nt: TGTGCCAGCAGCCCCGGGACTAGCGGGCGTGAGCAGTACTTC
cdr3_aa: CASSPGTSGREQYF

clone_size: NA
d_call: NA
j_call: TRBJ2-1
v_call: TRBV28
cdr3_nt: TGTGCCAGCAGTTTATTTTTTCGGTCTGTCAATGAGCAGTTCTTC
cdr3_aa: CASSLFFRSVNEQFF

clone_size: NA
d_call: NA
j_call: TRBJ2-3
v_call: TRBV6-5
cdr3_nt: TGTGCCAGCAGCCGCCGGGACATCAACACAGATACGCAGTATTTT
cdr3_aa: CASSRRDINTDTQYF